The present TCR beta chain was sequenced within a study of shared clonotypes between healthy human individuals. Only in-frame clones appear in the TCRdb table, and some are missing; sequencing was by immunoSEQ multiplex PCR. Altogether some 2.3 million clones are present, over 85% being singletons, with the ten largest covering 0.35% to 0.45%. The TCR originated in a young man in good health. Some clones in this sample may be carry-over from other donors' samples. The sample taken for sequencing was naive CD4+ T cells from PBMCs. The subset is: CD45RA+ positively selected.

In DNA form, the CDR3 reads TGTGCCAGCAGTGTCCCGGGACAGCTATACGAGCAGTACTTC. This gives the protein CASSVPGQLYEQYF. The V call is TRBV27, the J call TRBJ2-7; 7 nucleotides align to TRBD1. The germline V gene encodes CDR1 MNHEY and CDR2 SMNVEV (reference sequence). The CDR3 totals 14 residues. Losses at the gene ends were 5 bases for V and 4 bases for J; bases not matched to a gene: 8.